The 27 T cell receptor beta chains listed next were all sequenced from one sample in a study of patients and donors after allogeneic stem cell transplantation. TCRdb itself ran the RT-PCR reads through MiXCR, one entry per CDR3 protein. The sample lists fewer than 250,000 distinct CDR3 sequences; 13% to 15% were seen once. The sequenced sample consisted of blood, either unsorted or a sorted T cell fraction (not recorded which). These TCRs come from a human donor who was either an allogeneic HSCT recipient or a stem cell or donor lymphocyte infusion donor (not recorded which). It is not recorded whose cells these are; they may come from a transplant donor.

The CDR3, as DNA: TGTGCCAGCAGTGAGGGCAGAGGGCAGTTCTTC. Translation gives CASSEGRGQFF. The V and J genes are TRBV2 and TRBJ2-1; unclear D gene. The germline V gene has CDR1 SNHLY and CDR2 FYNNEI. V was trimmed by 3 bases and J by 12 bases, leaving 9 bases between them. This CDR3 is 11 amino acids long.

V is TRBV7-2 and J is TRBJ1-6; TRBD1 is a possible D gene (6 bases). Germline CDR1 is SGHTA and CDR2 is FQGNSA. Trimming left V 7 bases short and J 0 bases short, with 10 bases between. The CDR3 runs 15 residues. CDR3 in DNA: TGTGCCAGCACGCGAGGGGGCTCCTATAATTCACCCCTCCACTTT. As protein: CASTRGGSYNSPLHF.

The chain joins TRBV11-3 to TRBJ2-3; 13 nucleotides match TRBD2. J was trimmed by 5 bases and V by 8 bases; bases with no gene match: 10. In germline, CDR1 is SGHNT, CDR2 YENEEA. This CDR3 is 16 amino acids long. The CDR3 region is CASSSGTSGTKDTQYF. In nucleotides, the CDR3 is TGTGCCAGCTCTTCAGGGACTAGCGGGACTAAAGATACGCAGTATTTT. The entire variable domain, with the rest obtained from reference TRBV11-3 and TRBJ2-3, is as follows: EAGVVQSPRYKIIEKKQPVAFWCNPISGHNTLYWYLQNLGQGPELLIRYENEEAVDDSQLPKDRFSAERLKGVDSTLKIQPAELGDSAVYLCASSSGTSGTKDTQYFGPGTRLTVL.

The table lists this clonotype with a few counts. The gene calls are TRBV7-2 and TRBJ1-2; D is possibly TRBD1 (6 bases). The length of the CDR3 is 14 residues. Trimming took 5 bases from V and 4 from J, leaving 14 bases between them. CDR1 is SGHTA and CDR2 is FQGNSA in the germline V gene. As DNA, the CDR3 is TGTGCCAGCAGCCCTCAGACAGGTAGCTATGGCTACACCTTC. Protein: CASSPQTGSYGYTF.

This clonotype was recorded at least ten times. The chain employs TRBV20-1 and TRBJ2-1; no firm D call. Germline values: CDR1 DFQATT, CDR2 SNEGSKA (reference sequence). The V gene lost 2 bases and the J gene lost 9 bases, with 5 bases spanning the gap. There are 10 residues in the CDR3. The CDR3 DNA reads TGCAGTGCTAGATCGGCTGAGCAGTTCTTC. It yields the protein CSARSAEQFF.

Many counts were recorded for this clonotype. This chain links TRBV11-2 with TRBJ2-5; D possibly uses TRBD1 or TRBD2 (5 bases each). V gave up 1 base and J gave up 5 bases, with 17 bases separating them. From germline, CDR1 is SGHAT and CDR2 FQNNGV. This CDR3 has 16 residues. The CDR3 coding sequence is TGTGCCAGCAGCTTAGGGGGGACCCGACCCGGGGAGACCCAGTACTTC. Translating gives CASSLGGTRPGETQYF.

The V gene is TRBV29-1, the J gene TRBJ2-3; possibly TRBD2 for D (5 bases). Germline assignment: CDR1 SQVTM and CDR2 ANQGSEA. Between the trimmed V and J ends, which lost 6 bases and 7 bases, there was a span of 14 bases. The CDR3 spans 12 residues. The CDR3 region is CSVRDSQNTQYF. In nucleotides, the CDR3 is TGCAGCGTACGGGATTCCCAGAATACGCAGTATTTT.

Ten or more counts support this clonotype. The V gene is TRBV20-1, the J gene TRBJ2-5; 8 positions agree with TRBD1. Germline CDR1 and CDR2: DFQATT and SNEGSKA (reference sequence). This CDR3 has 13 residues. V lost 3 bases, J lost 4 bases, and 4 bases stayed unmatched. For the CDR3, the DNA is TGCAGTGCTAGTGGACAGGGAGGAGAGACCCAGTACTTC. Amino acids: CSASGQGGETQYF.

This clonotype was picked up many times. This chain uses TRBV5-1 with TRBJ1-2; D not resolved. The CDR3 sequence is 15 residues long. Germline assignment: CDR1 SGHRS and CDR2 YFSETQ. Trimming stripped 4 bases from V and 0 bases from J, with 13 bases between. The CDR3 DNA follows: TGCGCCAGCAGCCTGACTGACGGGACTAACTATGGCTACACCTTC. Protein sequence: CASSLTDGTNYGYTF.

This clonotype was observed many times. The chain couples TRBV5-1 to TRBJ2-2, with D maybe TRBD1 (7 bases). The CDR3 is 14 residues long. CDR1 is SGHRS and CDR2 is YFSETQ in the germline V gene. V dropped 7 bases and J dropped 4 bases, with 14 bases sitting between them. CDR3 sequence: CASSQGGVTGELFF. The CDR3 DNA sequence: TGCGCCAGCTCCCAGGGGGGAGTCACCGGGGAGCTGTTTTTT.

This clonotype was counted a few times. The chain joins TRBV9 to TRBJ1-2; a weak D match, TRBD1 (6 bases). The V end was cut by 6 bases, the J end by 0 bases, with 15 bases between. The length of the CDR3 is 15 residues. Germline CDR1 SGDLS, CDR2 YYNGEE. As DNA, the CDR3 is TGTGCCAGCACCCTAGGGGGGACCACTAACTATGGCTACACCTTC. Translation gives CASTLGGTTNYGYTF.

This clonotype was detected a few times. The CDR3 protein is CASSVTRGPPFF. The CDR3 DNA reads TGTGCCAGTAGTGTTACCAGGGGCCCACCGTTCTTC. The chain links TRBV19 to TRBJ2-1, with D perhaps matching TRBD1 (6 bases). This CDR3 is built from 12 residues. The germline gives CDR1 LNHDA, CDR2 SQIVND (reference sequence). The V end was cut by 5 bases, the J end by 15 bases, with 17 bases between. The full variable domain, its missing parts supplied by reference TRBV19 and TRBJ2-1, is DGGITQSPKYLFRKEGQNVTLSCEQNLNHDAMYWYRQDPGQGLRLIYYSQIVNDFQKGDIAEGYSVSREKKESFPLTVTSAQKNPTAFYLCASSVTRGPPFFGPGTRLTVL.

The chain couples TRBV11-2 to TRBJ2-7, with D unclear. This CDR3 contains 15 residues. The germline V gene encodes CDR1 SGHAT and CDR2 FQNNGV. The germline V and J ends were trimmed by 2 bases and 0 bases, with 11 bases remaining between them. In DNA form, the CDR3 reads TGTGCCAGCAGCTTAAGGGTTCGGGTCTCCTACGAGCAGTACTTC. Amino acid sequence: CASSLRVRVSYEQYF. Based on the CDR3 plus reference TRBV11-2 and TRBJ2-7, the full variable domain is EAGVAQSPRYKIIEKRQSVAFWCNPISGHATLYWYQQILGQGPKLLIQFQNNGVVDDSQLPKDRFSAERLKGVDSTLKIQPAKLEDSAVYLCASSLRVRVSYEQYFGPGTRLTVT.

The chain recombines TRBV7-9 with TRBJ1-2, with a tentative D call TRBD1 (5 bases). Germline V CDR1 and CDR2: SEHNR, FQNEAQ (reference sequence). Trimming removed 5 bases at V and 4 bases at J, with 20 bases between. This CDR3 is built from 16 residues. The chain's CDR3 is CASSPTRSDSSYGYTF. For the CDR3, the DNA is TGTGCCAGCAGCCCCACAAGGAGTGACAGCAGCTATGGCTACACCTTC.

The chain has TRBV5-6 and TRBJ1-4; D unresolved. Germline CDR1 reads SGHDT; CDR2 reads YYEEEE. The CDR3 is 17 amino acids. V dropped 3 bases and J dropped 3 bases, with 18 bases sitting between them. This chain's CDR3 is CASSSVGPGLSNEKLFF. The CDR3 DNA reads TGTGCCAGCAGCTCGGTTGGGCCGGGGTTGTCTAATGAAAAACTGTTTTTT.

The chain links TRBV6-6 to TRBJ1-6, with 9 bases identical to TRBD1. V shed 5 bases, J shed 17 bases, and the junction held 7 bases outside the gene matches. Germline loops: CDR1 MNHNY, CDR2 SVGAGI (reference sequence). This CDR3 is built from 12 residues. DNA of the CDR3: TGTGCCAGCAGTCATGGGGACAGGGCGGTCCACTTT. This gives the protein CASSHGDRAVHF.

There are a few counts of this clonotype. V is TRBV20-1 and J is TRBJ2-7, with TRBD1 matching over 7 bases. Germline lookup yields CDR1 DFQATT and CDR2 SNEGSKA (reference sequence). This CDR3 has 13 residues. After removal of 5 bases from V and 0 bases from J, the junction contained 4 bases not matched to a gene. The CDR3 DNA sequence: TGCAGTGCTCCTGACAGGGCCTCCTACGAGCAGTACTTC. Translation gives CSAPDRASYEQYF.

This clonotype was counted ten times or more. The gene calls are TRBV5-1 and TRBJ1-2, with unresolved D. The CDR3 loop spans 12 amino acids. Germline V lookup: CDR1 SGHRS, CDR2 YFSETQ. Trimming shortened V by 0 bases and J by 11 bases, and 11 bases separated the two germline ends. CDR3 bases: TGCGCCAGCAGCTTGGCCTTCGAAGAGTACACCTTC. It yields the protein CASSLAFEEYTF.

V usage is TRBV20-1 and J usage is TRBJ1-4; D unclear. Germline V gene sequence: CDR1 DFQATT, CDR2 SNEGSKA (reference sequence). The CDR3 consists of 13 residues. V lost 1 base and J 0 bases, leaving 3 bases between the germline ends. CDR3 residues: CSARVPTNEKLFF. CDR3 in DNA: TGCAGTGCTAGAGTACCAACTAATGAAAAACTGTTTTTT.

In this sample, this clonotype turned up many times. The genes are TRBV6-1 and TRBJ2-3; 7 bases map to TRBD2. With V trimmed by 0 bases and J by 8 bases, 5 bases remained unmatched. The CDR3 extends over 14 amino acids. The germline V gene has CDR1 MNHNS and CDR2 SASEGT. CDR3 nucleotide sequence: TGTGCCAGCAGTGAAGCTAGCGGGTTGGCTACGCAGTATTTT. Translating gives CASSEASGLATQYF.

This clonotype has just a few counts. The chain carries TRBV27 and TRBJ2-1; 10 bases map to TRBD2. CDR1 and CDR2 from the germline V gene are MNHEY and SMNVEV (reference sequence). The CDR3 is made up of 16 amino acids. V shed 0 bases, J shed 4 bases, and the junction held 3 bases outside the gene matches. CDR3 sequence reads: CASSLSPAGGYNEQFF. In DNA form, the CDR3 reads TGTGCCAGCAGTTTATCACCAGCGGGAGGGTACAATGAGCAGTTCTTC.

In this sample, this clonotype turned up many times. The V gene is TRBV7-2, the J gene TRBJ2-5; 8 bases agree with TRBD2. There are 14 residues in the CDR3. Losses at the gene ends were 6 bases for V and 4 bases for J; bases not matched to a gene: 7. Per germline, CDR1 SGHTA and CDR2 FQGNSA. CDR3 in amino acids: CASSPQRGRETQYF. CDR3 coding DNA: TGTGCCAGCAGTCCCCAGCGGGGGAGAGAGACCCAGTACTTC.

Details on this clonotype: A much larger clone differs by one base, so this may be a read error. This chain links TRBV9 with TRBJ1-1; TRBD1 might be the D (5 bases). Trimming took off 4 bases at V and 6 bases at J, with 19 bases between the two ends. The CDR3 contains 15 residues. Looked up from germline, CDR1 is SGDLS and CDR2 is YYNGEE. The DNA of the CDR3 is TGTGCCAGCAGCTCCCGGACAAGGTGGGACGCTGAAGCTTTCTTT. The encoded protein is CASSSRTRWDAEAFF.

This clonotype was seen more than once but under ten times. The rearrangement uses TRBV2 and TRBJ1-4; 10 nucleotides agree with TRBD1. This CDR3 has 14 amino acids. V was clipped by 3 bases and J by 8 bases; unmatched bases: 3. CDR1 is SNHLY, CDR2 FYNNEI, per germline. The CDR3 nucleotides are TGTGCCAGCAGTGAGGGACAGGGGAACGAAAAACTGTTTTTT. Amino acids: CASSEGQGNEKLFF.

V and J are TRBV24-1 and TRBJ1-4; 7 bases align to TRBD1. The V segment lost 7 bases and the J segment 8 bases; nucleotides outside the gene matches: 9. Looked up from germline, CDR1 is KGHDR and CDR2 is SFDVKD. The CDR3 runs 14 residues. The CDR3 is CATSHRGVGEKLFF. CDR3 sequence (DNA): TGTGCCACCAGCCACAGGGGAGTGGGGGAAAAACTGTTTTTT.

This clonotype was detected many times. V usage is TRBV4-2 and J usage is TRBJ2-1, with D possibly TRBD2 on 6 matching bases. The CDR3 has 16 amino acids. Germline assignment: CDR1 LGHNA and CDR2 YNFKEQ. V was clipped by 4 bases and J by 5 bases, with 18 bases between them. The CDR3 bases are TGTGCCAGCAGCCCGGAGGGGCTAGCTGTCCACAATGAGCAGTTCTTC. This codes for CASSPEGLAVHNEQFF.

This sequence joins TRBV4-3 and TRBJ2-5; 7 bases line up with TRBD2. The germline V gene encodes CDR1 LGHNA and CDR2 YSLEER. The CDR3 is made up of 15 amino acids. V was pared by 4 bases and J by 5 bases, with 10 bases of the junction left unmatched. In DNA form, the CDR3 reads TGCGCCAGCAGCCCCAGATCCGGGGGGAGCGAGACCCAGTACTTC. It codes for CASSPRSGGSETQYF.